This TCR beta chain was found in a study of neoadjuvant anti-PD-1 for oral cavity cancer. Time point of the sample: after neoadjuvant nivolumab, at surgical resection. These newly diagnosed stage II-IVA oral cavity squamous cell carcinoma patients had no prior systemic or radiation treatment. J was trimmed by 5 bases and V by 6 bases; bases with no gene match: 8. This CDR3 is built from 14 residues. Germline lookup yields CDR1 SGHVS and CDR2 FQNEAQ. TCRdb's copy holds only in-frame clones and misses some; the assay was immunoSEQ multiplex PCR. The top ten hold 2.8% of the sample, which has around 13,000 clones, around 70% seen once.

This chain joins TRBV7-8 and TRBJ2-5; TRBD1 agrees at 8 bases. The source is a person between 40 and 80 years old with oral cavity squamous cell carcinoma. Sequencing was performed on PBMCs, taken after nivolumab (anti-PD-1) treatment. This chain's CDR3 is CASRGSGGAETQYF. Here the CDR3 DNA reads TGTGCCAGCAGGGGTTCAGGGGGCGCGGAGACCCAGTACTTC.